Each of the 16 T cell receptor beta chains below was sequenced from the same sample in a study of blood T cells in healthy people across ages. Primers used in a second PCR of about 7 to 11 cycles were a sample-barcoded 5' primer and a J-beta primer mix. TCRdb independently ran MiXCR on the 5' RACE reads; one entry per CDR3 protein. The sample includes approximately 960,000 distinct CDR3 sequences, almost 30% of them seen just once. These data were likewise used in another study, on T cells of mothers and their children.

Sequencing was carried out using blood. These receptors were collected from a woman between 35 and 50 years old in good health.

This chain uses TRBV11-2 with TRBJ2-2; TRBD2 agrees at 7 bases. Germline values: CDR1 SGHAT, CDR2 FQNNGV. V was clipped by 5 bases and J by 6 bases; unmatched bases: 9. The CDR3 has 15 amino acids. The CDR3: CASSPRSGGAGELFF. CDR3 DNA: TGTGCCAGCAGCCCACGGTCGGGGGGTGCCGGGGAGCTGTTTTTT.

The rearrangement joins TRBV12-3 or TRBV12-4 to TRBJ1-5; the match to TRBD1 covers 10 bases. The CDR3 sequence is 18 residues long. V shed 5 bases and J 0 bases; nucleotides not matched to a gene: 10. The CDR3 loop is CASSPDRGLRYSNQPQHF. Written as DNA, the CDR3 is TGTGCCAGCAGTCCCGACAGGGGGCTACGTTATAGCAATCAGCCCCAGCATTTT.

Ten or more counts support this clonotype. This chain uses TRBV4-3 with TRBJ2-6; D gene unclear. V lost 1 base to trimming and J lost 1 base, with 5 bases between them. Germline V gene data show CDR1 as LGHNA and CDR2 as YSLEER. The CDR3 covers 15 residues. The CDR3 DNA reads as TGCGCCAGCAGCCAAGTCTTATCTGGGGCCAACGTCCTGACTTTC. As protein: CASSQVLSGANVLTF.

This chain uses TRBV5-1 with TRBJ2-7, with D unresolved. The J call may not be correct, given that the DNA end is closer to TRBJ2-5. CDR3 length equals 17 residues. The germline CDR1 and CDR2 sequences are SGHRS and YFSETQ. The CDR3 DNA reads TGCGCCAGCAGCTTGGGTCCCTCCGGTCGTTTCGGGGAGACCCAGTACTTC. It is translated as CASSLGPSGRFGETQYF.

This clonotype was counted many times. The chain combines TRBV7-8 with TRBJ2-4, with D perhaps matching TRBD2 (5 bases). Trimming left V 1 base short and J 0 bases short, with 16 bases between. CDR3 length equals 18 residues. Germline CDR1 is SGHVS and CDR2 is FQNEAQ. CDR3 in DNA: TGTGCCAGCAGCTTAGTGAGGGATTCCGTACTAGCCAAAAACATTCAGTACTTC. Residues: CASSLVRDSVLAKNIQYF.

On this clonotype itself: A read error may produce the germline difference seen at one junction end. V is TRBV19 and J is TRBJ1-5; D is undetermined. Looked up from germline, CDR1 is LNHDA and CDR2 is SQIVND (reference sequence). The CDR3 runs to 17 residues. In DNA form, the CDR3 reads TGTGCCGGTAGTATATTCAGAAGTGCTTCAAGCAATCAGCCCCAGCATTTT. Translation gives CAGSIFRSASSNQPQHF.

This clonotype was counted ten times or more. The J gene is TRBJ2-5, the V gene TRBV7-9, with 8 nucleotides matching TRBD1. The V and J ends lost 10 bases and 5 bases, in that order; junction bases with no gene match: 9. CDR1 is SEHNR, CDR2 FQNEAQ, per germline (reference sequence). This CDR3 spans 13 amino acids. The CDR3: CAIDRGLRETQYF. CDR3 DNA sequence: TGTGCCATCGACAGGGGTTTGAGGGAGACCCAGTACTTC.

Turning to this clonotype: A junction boundary mismatches the germline segment, possibly from a read error. The chain carries TRBV27 and TRBJ2-1; 15 bases align to TRBD2. The CDR3 totals 17 residues. Germline-derived CDR1 and CDR2 are MNHEY and SMNVEV (reference sequence). The CDR3 spells CTSSRPPGTSGGIEQFF. The CDR3 DNA reads as TGTACCAGCAGCCGACCTCCCGGGACTAGCGGGGGGATAGAGCAGTTCTTC.

This clonotype was seen more than once but under ten times. The gene calls are TRBV7-9 and TRBJ2-1; 7 bases line up with TRBD1. Germline CDR1 is SEHNR and CDR2 is FQNEAQ (reference sequence). After removal of 4 bases from V and 3 bases from J, the junction contained 9 bases not matched to a gene. The CDR3 sequence is 16 residues long. The CDR3 spells CASSSPQGVLYNEQFF. The CDR3 region has the DNA TGTGCCAGCAGCTCACCTCAGGGGGTGCTCTACAATGAGCAGTTCTTC.

In the case of this clonotype: This may be a read error: a much more frequent sequence differs by one nucleotide. The chain combines TRBV12-3 or TRBV12-4 with TRBJ2-5; D gene uncertain. Between the trimmed V and J ends, which lost 5 bases and 5 bases, there was a span of 12 bases. The CDR3 is made up of 13 amino acids. The CDR3 region is CASSLNLRETQYF. As DNA, the CDR3 is TGTGCCAGCAGTCTAAACCTCAGGGAGACCCAGTACTTC.

The chain has TRBV29-1 and TRBJ2-1; D not resolved. CDR3 size: 14 residues. CDR1 is SQVTM and CDR2 is ANQGSEA in the germline V gene. The V and J ends lost 0 bases and 3 bases respectively, with 9 bases between them. In DNA, the CDR3 is TGCAGCGTTGAAGAACTCGCTAGCTACAATGAGCAGTTCTTC. Protein sequence: CSVEELASYNEQFF.

There are many counts of this clonotype. The chain employs TRBV7-2 and TRBJ1-5; TRBD1 aligns across 10 bases. This CDR3 is 15 amino acids long. The germline V gene encodes CDR1 SGHTA and CDR2 FQGNSA. Losses at the gene ends were 6 bases for V and 3 bases for J; bases not matched to a gene: 5. The CDR3 DNA is TGTGCCAGCAGACCGGGACAGGGGTTCAATCAGCCCCAGCATTTT. This translates into CASRPGQGFNQPQHF.

Comment on this clonotype: As the CDR3 is not closed by the conserved phenylalanine or tryptophan, this likely results from a read error. The V and J genes are TRBV7-2 and TRBJ2-7, with D possibly called TRBD1 or TRBD2 (5 bases each). V was shortened by 1 base and J by 2 bases, with 9 bases between the two germline ends. Germline assignment: CDR1 SGHTA and CDR2 FQGNSA. This CDR3 is 14 amino acids long. The CDR3 DNA is TGTGCCAGCAGCTTAGGGGACGGAACCTACGAGCAGTACTTA. Protein: CASSLGDGTYEQYL.

The rearrangement joins TRBV28 to TRBJ2-7; TRBD1 matches at 8 bases. Germline V gives CDR1 MDHEN, CDR2 SYDVKM. The trim removed 5 bases at V and 4 bases at J, leaving 7 bases unmatched. The CDR3 sequence is 14 residues long. CDR3 sequence (DNA): TGTGCCAGCAGTCCCCGGACAGGGATGTACGAGCAGTACTTC. Translation: CASSPRTGMYEQYF.

The count of this clonotype is one. At one of its ends the junction is not consistent with the germline gene, which may arise from a read error. The chain joins TRBV20-1 to TRBJ1-2, with a weak D call TRBD1 (5 bases). Looked up from germline, CDR1 is DFQATT and CDR2 is SNEGSKA (reference sequence). CDR3 size: 14 residues. The DNA of the CDR3 is TGCAGTGCCAGAGATCTCAGGACATCCTATGGCTACACCTTC. Translating it yields CSARDLRTSYGYTF.

J is TRBJ2-2 and V is TRBV5-1; tentative D call: TRBD2 (5 bases). This CDR3 spans 20 amino acids. The germline V gene has CDR1 SGHRS and CDR2 YFSETQ. With 1 base removed from V and 0 bases from J, the gap between germline ends came to 22 bases. This CDR3 reads CASSLIGVQRSPSNTGELFF. DNA for the CDR3: TGCGCCAGCAGCTTGATCGGGGTACAGCGGAGCCCATCGAACACCGGGGAGCTGTTTTTT.